Each of the 24 T cell receptor beta chains below was sequenced from the same sample in a study of blood T cells in healthy people across ages. Using a J-beta primer mix together with a sample-barcoded 5' primer, a second PCR was run for 7 to 11 cycles. MiXCR, applied by TCRdb to the 5' RACE reads, yields one record per CDR3 protein. Of 650,000 to 900,000 distinct CDR3 sequences in the sample, around 68% are singletons; the top ten hold 25% to 35%. The sample consisted of blood. These receptors were taken from a young man in good health.

This chain joins TRBV18 and TRBJ2-7; 7 bases map to TRBD2. Germline V gene lookup returns CDR1 KGHSH and CDR2 LQKENI. The CDR3 totals 15 residues. Trimming at V came to 2 bases and at J to 3 bases, leaving 7 bases not matched to a gene. The CDR3 nucleotides read TGTGCCAGCTCACCAGAGCGGGGTGGCCTCTACGAGCAGTACTTC. Protein sequence: CASSPERGGLYEQYF.

The chain uses TRBV12-5 and TRBJ2-3; possibly TRBD2 for D (6 bases). The CDR3 runs to 18 residues. V lost 3 bases and J lost 2, with 21 bases in between. Germline V CDR1 and CDR2: LGHNT, FRNRAP. The DNA of the CDR3 is TGTGCTAGTGGTTTCCCCACTGGGACTCTGATGCCCACAGATACGCAGTATTTT. Its translation: CASGFPTGTLMPTDTQYF. The whole variable domain, filled in from reference TRBV12-5 and TRBJ2-3, reads DARVTQTPRHKVTEMGQEVTMRCQPILGHNTVFWYRQTMMQGLELLAYFRNRAPLDDSGMPKDRFSAEMPDATLATLKIQPSEPRDSAVYFCASGFPTGTLMPTDTQYFGPGTRLTVL.

The genes are TRBV3-1 and TRBJ2-5, with a tentative D call TRBD1 (5 bases). CDR3 length: 14 amino acids. The germline V and J ends were trimmed by 6 bases and 1 base, with 12 bases remaining between them. Germline V gives CDR1 LGHDT, CDR2 YNNKEL (reference sequence). The DNA for the CDR3 is TGTGCCAGCAGATTGTTGACAGCCCAAGAGACCCAGTACTTC. Translating gives CASRLLTAQETQYF.

The genes are TRBV27 and TRBJ2-3; 7 bases align to TRBD1. CDR1 and CDR2 from the germline V gene are MNHEY and SMNVEV (reference sequence). With 4 bases clipped from V and 5 bases from J, the junction kept 18 bases outside the gene matches. The CDR3 has 18 amino acids. This CDR3 is CASSSRQGAVSGKDTQYF. CDR3 coding DNA: TGTGCCAGCAGTTCCCGACAGGGTGCAGTTTCGGGAAAAGATACGCAGTATTTT.

The chain links TRBV20-1 to TRBJ2-1; TRBD1 matches at 7 bases. This CDR3 spans 17 amino acids. After removal of 0 bases from V and 8 bases from J, the junction contained 16 bases not matched to a gene. Germline-derived CDR1 and CDR2 are DFQATT and SNEGSKA (reference sequence). As DNA, the CDR3 is TGCAGTGCTAGAGATGGGGGACAGTTCTCGAGGGACGATGAGCAGTTCTTC. It translates to CSARDGGQFSRDDEQFF.

The genes are TRBV2 and TRBJ2-1; 8 nucleotides line up with TRBD2. The CDR3 spans 12 residues. The J segment lost 10 bases and the V segment lost 8 bases, leaving 7 bases of the junction unmatched. CDR1 is SNHLY and CDR2 is FYNNEI in the germline V gene. CDR3 DNA: TGTGCCAGCCCGACTTCTAGCGGGGAGCAGTTCTTC. Amino acids: CASPTSSGEQFF.

On this clonotype: Sequence at one end of the junction differs from germline and may be a read error. The V and J genes are TRBV15 and TRBJ2-6, with a possible D match to TRBD1 (5 bases). Germline assignment: CDR1 LNHNV and CDR2 YYDKDF (reference sequence). The CDR3 runs to 17 residues. CDR3 region: CATSRVLVRSGANVLNF. Written as DNA, the CDR3 is TGTGCCACCAGCAGAGTTTTGGTTAGATCTGGGGCCAACGTCCTGAATTTC. Using reference TRBV15 and TRBJ2-6 for the parts outside the CDR3, the full variable domain is DAMVIQNPRYQVTQFGKPVTLSCSQTLNHNVMYWYQQKSSQAPKLLFHYYDKDFNNEADTPDNFQSRRPNTSFCFLDIRSPGLGDTAMYLCATSRVLVRSGANVLNFGAGSRLTVL.

V gene TRBV13 combines with J gene TRBJ2-7, with 10 bases matching TRBD2. Germline V gene lookup returns CDR1 PRHDT and CDR2 FYEKMQ (reference sequence). J was trimmed by 3 bases and V by 3 bases; bases with no gene match: 8. The CDR3 spans 16 residues. CDR3 sequence: CASSFQLAGPHYEQYF. In nucleotides, the CDR3 is TGTGCCAGCAGCTTCCAACTAGCGGGGCCTCACTACGAGCAGTACTTC. Based on the CDR3 plus reference TRBV13 and TRBJ2-7, the full variable domain is AAGVIQSPRHLIKEKRETATLKCYPIPRHDTVYWYQQGPGQDPQFLISFYEKMQSDKGSIPDRFSAQQFSDYHSELNMSSLELGDSALYFCASSFQLAGPHYEQYFGPGTRLTVT.

V is TRBV6-2 or TRBV6-3 and J is TRBJ2-1, with TRBD1 as a possible D gene (6 bases). The CDR3 is made up of 13 amino acids. The V gene's germline CDR1 is MNHEY and CDR2 SVGEGT. Between the trimmed V and J ends, which lost 7 bases and 6 bases, there was a span of 13 bases. The CDR3 spells CASTRGHPNEQFF. In nucleotides, the CDR3 is TGTGCCAGCACCCGGGGACACCCCAATGAGCAGTTCTTC.

This clonotype showed up just once. The V gene is TRBV9, the J gene TRBJ2-5; perhaps TRBD1 as D (5 bases). Trimming took off 4 bases at V and 4 bases at J, with 14 bases between the two ends. There are 14 residues in the CDR3. Germline V gene sequence: CDR1 SGDLS, CDR2 YYNGEE. This CDR3 reads CASSPRRVGETQYF. CDR3 bases: TGTGCCAGCAGCCCACGCAGGGTTGGAGAGACCCAGTACTTC.

The chain uses TRBV7-3 and TRBJ2-5, with 10 bases fitting TRBD1. CDR3 length equals 15 residues. After removal of 4 bases from V and 5 bases from J, the junction contained 7 bases not matched to a gene. The germline CDR1 and CDR2 sequences are SGHTA and FQGTGA. The CDR3 DNA sequence: TGTGCCAGCAGCTGGGGGACAGGGGCCAAGGAGACCCAGTACTTC. Amino acids: CASSWGTGAKETQYF.

In the case of this clonotype: A read error may produce the germline difference seen at one junction end. The chain uses TRBV6-2 or TRBV6-3 and TRBJ2-5, with TRBD1 matching 8 bases. The CDR3 loop spans 14 amino acids. Per the germline V gene, CDR1 is MNHEY and CDR2 is SVGEGT. In DNA, the CDR3 is TGTGCCAACAGTTACGGACAGGGATTGGAGACCCAGTACTTC. Its translation is CANSYGQGLETQYF.

V usage is TRBV10-2 and J usage is TRBJ2-7; 7 bases line up with TRBD2. Germline trimming cut 6 bases from V and 5 bases from J; bases unmatched to any gene: 4. The CDR3 consists of 12 residues. Germline V gives CDR1 WSHSY, CDR2 SAAADI. The CDR3 is CASRRLANEQYF. Written as DNA, the CDR3 is TGCGCCAGCAGAAGACTAGCTAACGAGCAGTACTTC.

CDR3 sequence: CASSQDGRAGPYNEQFF. In DNA form, the CDR3 reads TGCGCCAGCAGCCAAGATGGGAGGGCTGGGCCCTACAATGAGCAGTTCTTC. V usage is TRBV4-3 and J usage is TRBJ2-1; the match to TRBD2 covers 7 bases. This CDR3 region has 17 residues. Germline V CDR1 and CDR2: LGHNA, YSLEER. The trim removed 0 bases at V and 2 bases at J, leaving 7 bases unmatched.

The rearrangement joins TRBV28 to TRBJ2-5; D is possibly TRBD2 (5 bases). Germline-derived CDR1 and CDR2 are MDHEN and SYDVKM. This CDR3 has 15 amino acids. The V and J ends lost 2 bases and 5 bases respectively, with 15 bases between them. For the CDR3, the DNA is TGTGCCAGCAGTTTACTCGGGGTCGGTCAGGAGACCCAGTACTTC. Encoded protein: CASSLLGVGQETQYF. The complete variable domain, with remaining parts taken from reference TRBV28 and TRBJ2-5, reads DVKVTQSSRYLVKRTGEKVFLECVQDMDHENMFWYRQDPGLGLRLIYFSYDVKMKEKGDIPEGYSVSREKKERFSLILESASTNQTSMYLCASSLLGVGQETQYFGPGTRLLVL.

V usage is TRBV7-8 and J usage is TRBJ2-4, with 7 nucleotides matching TRBD1. The J call may be in error: the DNA end matches TRBJ2-5 better. Germline assignment: CDR1 SGHVS and CDR2 FQNEAQ. The CDR3 has 16 residues. CDR3 sequence reads: CASSFWSQGVGETQYF. In DNA, the CDR3 is TGTGCCAGCAGCTTTTGGAGTCAGGGGGTTGGGGAGACCCAGTACTTC.

V is TRBV29-1 and J is TRBJ2-3, with 8 bases fitting TRBD2. V lost 6 bases, J lost 4 bases, and 15 bases stayed unmatched. CDR3 length: 16 residues. Germline V gives CDR1 SQVTM, CDR2 ANQGSEA. CDR3 bases: TGCAGCGTCCGAAACCACGCAAAACTAGCGGCAGATACGCAGTATTTT. Its translation: CSVRNHAKLAADTQYF.

There are a few counts of this clonotype. The rearrangement links TRBV4-3 to TRBJ1-6, with D possibly being TRBD1 (5 bases). Looked up from germline, CDR1 is LGHNA and CDR2 is YSLEER. There are 15 residues in the CDR3. Trimming stripped 4 bases from V and 6 bases from J, with 13 bases between. CDR3 DNA sequence: TGCGCCAGCAGCCTCAAGAGGGGTTCTAATTCACCCCTCCACTTT. It translates to CASSLKRGSNSPLHF.

V and J are TRBV20-1 and TRBJ2-1; D gene unclear. The V and J ends lost 2 bases and 5 bases respectively, with 10 bases between them. Germline assignment: CDR1 DFQATT and CDR2 SNEGSKA (reference sequence). This CDR3 region has 13 residues. CDR3 nucleotide sequence: TGCAGTGCTAGAACAGTTTCCCACAATGAGCAGTTCTTC. As protein: CSARTVSHNEQFF.

Here the CDR3 DNA reads TGCAGTGCTGCTAGTCTTAACTATGGCTACACCTTC. Translating it yields CSAASLNYGYTF. The chain has TRBV20-1 and TRBJ1-2, with D uncertain. Germline loops: CDR1 DFQATT, CDR2 SNEGSKA (reference sequence). The ends were cut back, 5 bases at V and 1 base at J, with 8 bases in the middle. This CDR3 has 12 residues.

This clonotype occurred a few times. This chain links TRBV12-3 or TRBV12-4 with TRBJ2-1, with D perhaps given as TRBD1 or TRBD2 (5 bases each). The CDR3 is made up of 15 amino acids. V lost 5 bases, J lost 12 bases, and 23 bases lay in between. Here the CDR3 reads CASSNLRGPLRGQFF. The CDR3 region has the DNA TGTGCCAGCAGTAATCTTCGGGGCCCACTGAGGGGGCAGTTCTTC.

This clonotype showed up just a few times. The V gene is TRBV20-1, the J gene TRBJ2-5; the D gene is possibly TRBD1 (6 bases). The CDR3 loop spans 11 amino acids. V lost 6 bases, J lost 11 bases, and 16 bases lay in between. Germline V gives CDR1 DFQATT, CDR2 SNEGSKA (reference sequence). The CDR3 sequence: CSATQGREQYF. For the CDR3, the DNA is TGCAGTGCAACCCAGGGGAGAGAGCAGTACTTC.

DNA of the CDR3: TGTGCCATCAGTGACCCCAGCGGGGGGGGCAGTGAGCAGTTCTTC. Translated, it gives CAISDPSGGGSEQFF. The chain combines TRBV10-3 with TRBJ2-1; the match to TRBD2 covers 10 bases. CDR1 and CDR2 from the germline V gene are ENHRY and SYGVKD. The J segment lost 9 bases and the V segment lost 3 bases, leaving 8 bases of the junction unmatched. CDR3 length: 15 residues.

V and J are TRBV5-1 and TRBJ2-3, with TRBD1 identical over 7 bases. Germline CDR1 reads SGHRS; CDR2 reads YFSETQ. The length of the CDR3 is 14 residues. V lost 4 bases to trimming and J lost 2 bases; unmatched junction nucleotides: 4. DNA of the CDR3: TGCGCCAGCAGCGCAGGGACAGTCACAGATACGCAGTATTTT. Amino acids: CASSAGTVTDTQYF.